The present T cell receptor (beta chain) was sequenced within a study of T cells in Graves' hyperthyroidism and ophthalmopathy. Study-level findings and limits: It was a median approximately six months before onset that the model predicted ophthalmopathy. Blood held most thyroid clonotypes expanded above 0.001 frequency.

It was RNA transcripts that yielded the amplified TCR beta CDR3 regions. The HTBI primer set served for first-round RT-PCR of the TCR CDR3. From the multiplex PCR reads, TCRdb called clonotypes with MiXCR, one entry per CDR3 protein. The sample holds about 380,000 distinct CDR3 sequences; less than 20% are singletons and the top ten take around 40%. In making diagnoses, clinical symptoms, serum thyroxine and TRAb, thyroid ultrasound and orbital computed tomography were all used. PBMCs were obtained from over 8.5 ml fresh peripheral blood. There are 17 residues in the CDR3. With V trimmed by 4 bases and J by 4 bases, 11 bases remained unmatched. The germline V gene encodes CDR1 SGHRS and CDR2 YFSETQ. On this clonotype itself: Its matching antigen is unknown.

The genes are TRBV5-1 and TRBJ2-2; 9 nucleotides line up with TRBD2. Sequenced material: blood. The TCR originated in a man between 18 and 29 years old with Graves' ophthalmopathy. This CDR3 reads CASSPVAGGPGTGELFF. The CDR3, as DNA: TGCGCCAGCAGCCCGGTTGCGGGGGGGCCGGGCACCGGGGAGCTGTTTTTT.